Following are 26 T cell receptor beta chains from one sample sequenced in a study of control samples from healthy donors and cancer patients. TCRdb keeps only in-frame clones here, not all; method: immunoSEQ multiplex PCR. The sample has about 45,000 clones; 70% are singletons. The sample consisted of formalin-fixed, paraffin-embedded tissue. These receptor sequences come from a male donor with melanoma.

CDR3 sequence: CASYQGHDTQYF. Written as DNA, the CDR3 is TGTGCCAGCTACCAGGGGCACGATACGCAGTATTTT. The V call is TRBV2, the J call TRBJ2-3, with TRBD1 as a possible D gene (6 bases). CDR1 is SNHLY, CDR2 FYNNEI, per germline. The V end lost 8 bases, the J end lost 6 bases, and 12 bases lay between the germline ends. The CDR3 has 12 amino acids.

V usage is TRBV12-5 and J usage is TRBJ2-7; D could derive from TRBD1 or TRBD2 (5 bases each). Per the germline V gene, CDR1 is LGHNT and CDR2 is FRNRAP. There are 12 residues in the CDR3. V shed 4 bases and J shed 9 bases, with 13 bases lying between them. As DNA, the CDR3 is TGTGCTAGTGGTTCTCCCGTGGGACGGCAGTACTTC. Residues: CASGSPVGRQYF. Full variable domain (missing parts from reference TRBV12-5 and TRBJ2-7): DARVTQTPRHKVTEMGQEVTMRCQPILGHNTVFWYRQTMMQGLELLAYFRNRAPLDDSGMPKDRFSAEMPDATLATLKIQPSEPRDSAVYFCASGSPVGRQYFGPGTRLTVT.

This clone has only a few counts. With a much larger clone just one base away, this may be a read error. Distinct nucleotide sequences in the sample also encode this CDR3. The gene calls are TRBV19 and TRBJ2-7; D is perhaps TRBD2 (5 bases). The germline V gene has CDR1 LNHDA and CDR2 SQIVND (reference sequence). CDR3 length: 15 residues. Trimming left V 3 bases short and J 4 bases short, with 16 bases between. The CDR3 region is CASSIAGTSSYEQYF. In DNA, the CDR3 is TGTGCCAGTAGTATTGCGGGCACGAGCTCTTACGAGCAGTACTTC.

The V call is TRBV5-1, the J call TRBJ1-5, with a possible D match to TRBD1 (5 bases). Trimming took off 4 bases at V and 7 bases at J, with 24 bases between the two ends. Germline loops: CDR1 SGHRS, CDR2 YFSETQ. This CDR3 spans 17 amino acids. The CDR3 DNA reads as TGCGCCAGCAGCCCGGGACCGGGCGGGGGAAGGGGCCAGCCCCAGCATTTT. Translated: CASSPGPGGGRGQPQHF.

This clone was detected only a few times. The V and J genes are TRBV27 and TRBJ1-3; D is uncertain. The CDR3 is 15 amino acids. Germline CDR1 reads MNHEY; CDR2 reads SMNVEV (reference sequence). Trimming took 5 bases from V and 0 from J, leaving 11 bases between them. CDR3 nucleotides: TGTGCCAGCAGTGTAAACAGCGACTCTGGAAACACCATATATTTT. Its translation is CASSVNSDSGNTIYF.

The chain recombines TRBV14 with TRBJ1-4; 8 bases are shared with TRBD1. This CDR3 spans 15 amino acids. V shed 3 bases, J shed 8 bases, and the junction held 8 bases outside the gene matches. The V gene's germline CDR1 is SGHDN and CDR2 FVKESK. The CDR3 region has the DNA TGTGCCAGCAGCCAGAAGCAGGGGGCTGGGGAAAAACTGTTTTTT. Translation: CASSQKQGAGEKLFF.

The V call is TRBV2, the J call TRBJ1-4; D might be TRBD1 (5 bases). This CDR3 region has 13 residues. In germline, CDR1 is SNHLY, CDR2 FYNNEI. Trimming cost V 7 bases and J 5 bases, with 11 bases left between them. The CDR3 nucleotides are TGTGCCAGCACCGGGACGGCAAATGAAAAACTGTTTTTT. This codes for CASTGTANEKLFF.

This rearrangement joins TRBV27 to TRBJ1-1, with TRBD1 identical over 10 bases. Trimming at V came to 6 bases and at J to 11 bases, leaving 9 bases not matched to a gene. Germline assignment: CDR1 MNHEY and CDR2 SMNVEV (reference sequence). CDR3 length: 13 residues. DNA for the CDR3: TGTGCCAGCAGGACGGGACAGGGGCCCTGGGCTTTCTTT. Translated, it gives CASRTGQGPWAFF.

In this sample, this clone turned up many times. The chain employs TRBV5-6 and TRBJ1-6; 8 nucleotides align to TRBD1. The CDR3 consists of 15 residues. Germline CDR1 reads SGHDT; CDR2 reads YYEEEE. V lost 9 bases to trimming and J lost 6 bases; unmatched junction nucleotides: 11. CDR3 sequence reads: CATQRRDRFNSPLHF. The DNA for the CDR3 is TGTGCCACCCAACGCCGGGACAGGTTTAATTCACCCCTCCACTTT.

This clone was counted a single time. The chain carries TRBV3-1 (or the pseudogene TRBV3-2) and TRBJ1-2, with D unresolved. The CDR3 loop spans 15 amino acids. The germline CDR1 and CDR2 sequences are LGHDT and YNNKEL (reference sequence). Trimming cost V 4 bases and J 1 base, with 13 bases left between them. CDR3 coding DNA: TGTGCCAGCAGCCTCCTGGACCGGGGTAACTATGGCTACACCTTC. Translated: CASSLLDRGNYGYTF.

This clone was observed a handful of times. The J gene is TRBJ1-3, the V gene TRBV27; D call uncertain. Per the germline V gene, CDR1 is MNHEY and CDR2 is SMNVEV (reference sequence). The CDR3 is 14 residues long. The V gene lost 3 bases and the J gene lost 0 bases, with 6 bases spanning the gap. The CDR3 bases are TGTGCCAGCAGTTTTAAGTTCTCTGGAAACACCATATATTTT. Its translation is CASSFKFSGNTIYF.

The CDR3 region is CASSLDISNQPQHF. In nucleotides, the CDR3 is TGTGCCAGCAGCTTAGACATTAGCAATCAGCCCCAGCATTTT. The chain joins TRBV7-4 to TRBJ1-5; D gene ambiguous. Per germline, CDR1 SGHVT and CDR2 SQSDAQ. The CDR3 contains 14 residues. V gave up 1 base and J gave up 0 bases, with 4 bases separating them.

The CDR3 DNA reads as TGCAGTGCTACTGACGGACTCCTTGAACAAGAGACCCAGTACTTC. It yields the protein CSATDGLLEQETQYF. The chain combines TRBV20-1 with TRBJ2-5, with TRBD2 as a possible D gene (5 bases). This CDR3 region has 15 residues. V gave up 4 bases and J gave up 2 bases, with 17 bases separating them. Germline-derived CDR1 and CDR2 are DFQATT and SNEGSKA (reference sequence).

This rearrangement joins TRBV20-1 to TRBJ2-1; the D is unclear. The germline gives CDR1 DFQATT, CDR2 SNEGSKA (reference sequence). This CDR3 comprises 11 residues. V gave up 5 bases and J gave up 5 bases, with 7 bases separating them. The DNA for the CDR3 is TGCAGTGCTCGTGGCCACAATGAGCAGTTCTTC. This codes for CSARGHNEQFF.

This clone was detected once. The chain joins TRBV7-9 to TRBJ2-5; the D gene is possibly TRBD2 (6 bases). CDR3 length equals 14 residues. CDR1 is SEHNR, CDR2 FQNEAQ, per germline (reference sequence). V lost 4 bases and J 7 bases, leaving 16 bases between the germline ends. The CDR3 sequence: CASSSTNGSGTQYF. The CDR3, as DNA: TGTGCCAGCAGCTCTACTAACGGGAGTGGGACCCAGTACTTC.

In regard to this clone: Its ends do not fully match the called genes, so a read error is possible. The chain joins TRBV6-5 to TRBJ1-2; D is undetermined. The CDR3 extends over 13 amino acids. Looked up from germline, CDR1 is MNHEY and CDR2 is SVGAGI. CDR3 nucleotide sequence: TGTGCCAACAGTTATGGGTCTTCCTATGGCTACACCTTC. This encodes CANSYGSSYGYTF.

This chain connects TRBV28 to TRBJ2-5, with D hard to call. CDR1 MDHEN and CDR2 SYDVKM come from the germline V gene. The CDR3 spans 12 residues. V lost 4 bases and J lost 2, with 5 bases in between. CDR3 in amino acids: CASSSYQETQYF. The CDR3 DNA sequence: TGTGCCAGCAGTTCCTATCAAGAGACCCAGTACTTC. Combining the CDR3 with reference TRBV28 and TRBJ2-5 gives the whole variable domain DVKVTQSSRYLVKRTGEKVFLECVQDMDHENMFWYRQDPGLGLRLIYFSYDVKMKEKGDIPEGYSVSREKKERFSLILESASTNQTSMYLCASSSYQETQYFGPGTRLLVL.

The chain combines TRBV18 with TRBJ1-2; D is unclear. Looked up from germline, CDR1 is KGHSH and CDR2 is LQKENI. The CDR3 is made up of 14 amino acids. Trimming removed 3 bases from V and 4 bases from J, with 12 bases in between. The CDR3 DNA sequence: TGTGCCAGCTCACCCTCGGGTGACCTCTATGGCTACACCTTC. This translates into CASSPSGDLYGYTF.

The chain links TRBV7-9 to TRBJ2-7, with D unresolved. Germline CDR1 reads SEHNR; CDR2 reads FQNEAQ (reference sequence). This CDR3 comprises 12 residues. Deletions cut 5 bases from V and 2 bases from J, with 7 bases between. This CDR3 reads CASSPLTYEQYF. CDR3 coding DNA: TGTGCCAGCAGCCCCCTTACCTACGAGCAGTACTTC.

CDR3 in amino acids: CASTRTSSSYNEQFF. The CDR3 region has the DNA TGTGCCAGCACTAGGACATCGAGCTCCTACAATGAGCAGTTCTTC. The chain employs TRBV6-5 and TRBJ2-1, with a tentative D call TRBD1 (5 bases). Deletions cut 7 bases from V and 0 bases from J, with 13 bases between. The germline CDR1 and CDR2 sequences are MNHEY and SVGAGI. The CDR3 is 15 amino acids.

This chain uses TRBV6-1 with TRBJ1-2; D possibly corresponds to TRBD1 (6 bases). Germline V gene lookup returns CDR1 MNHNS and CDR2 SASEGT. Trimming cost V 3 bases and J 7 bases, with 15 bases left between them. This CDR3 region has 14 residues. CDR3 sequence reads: CASSERGGTRGYTF. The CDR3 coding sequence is TGTGCCAGCAGTGAGAGGGGGGGGACTCGTGGCTACACCTTC.

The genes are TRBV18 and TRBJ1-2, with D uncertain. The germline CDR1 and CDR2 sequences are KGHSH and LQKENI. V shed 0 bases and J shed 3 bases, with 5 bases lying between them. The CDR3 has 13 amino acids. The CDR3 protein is CASSPPGYYGYTF. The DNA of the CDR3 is TGTGCCAGCTCACCACCGGGGTACTATGGCTACACCTTC.

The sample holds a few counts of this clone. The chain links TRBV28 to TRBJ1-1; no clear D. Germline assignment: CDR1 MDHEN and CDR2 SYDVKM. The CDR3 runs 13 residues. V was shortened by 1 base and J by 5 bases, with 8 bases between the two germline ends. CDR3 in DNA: TGTGCCAGCAGTTTATCGGGCAGGACTGAAGCTTTCTTT. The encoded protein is CASSLSGRTEAFF.

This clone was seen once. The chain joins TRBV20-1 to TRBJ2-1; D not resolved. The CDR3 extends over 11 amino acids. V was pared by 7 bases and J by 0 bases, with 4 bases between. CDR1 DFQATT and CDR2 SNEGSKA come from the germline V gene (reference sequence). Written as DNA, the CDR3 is TGCAGTGTTGTCTCCTACAATGAGCAGTTCTTC. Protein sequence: CSVVSYNEQFF.

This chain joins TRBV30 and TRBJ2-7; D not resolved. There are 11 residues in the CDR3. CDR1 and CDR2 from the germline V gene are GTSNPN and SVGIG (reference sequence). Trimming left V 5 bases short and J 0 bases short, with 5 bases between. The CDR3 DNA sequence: TGTGCCTGGCGAGACTCCTACGAGCAGTACTTC. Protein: CAWRDSYEQYF.

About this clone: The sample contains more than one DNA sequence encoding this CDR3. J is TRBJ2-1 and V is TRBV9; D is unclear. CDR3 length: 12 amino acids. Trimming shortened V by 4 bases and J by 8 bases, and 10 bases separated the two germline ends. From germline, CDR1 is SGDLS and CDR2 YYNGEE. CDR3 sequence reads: CASSSPSYEQFF. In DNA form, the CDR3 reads TGTGCCAGCAGCTCCCCATCTTATGAGCAGTTCTTC.